The 2 T cell receptor beta chains reported below all come from one sample, sequenced in a study of blood T cells in healthy people across ages (dated by TCRdb to the mid-2010s). The protocol used for the library was 5' RACE. TCRdb records Illumina HiSeq 2500 as the sequencer. A second roughly 6 to 12 cycle PCR used a sample-barcoded 5' primer and a J-beta primer mix. TCRdb reanalyzed the raw reads on its own, using fastp at Q25 for trimming and MiXCR for clone calling, and kept in-frame beta chains. Each record represents a unique CDR3 protein, reported with the most common genes and DNA among its rows. This sample holds some 1 million distinct CDR3 sequences; 40% to 55% were observed only once. The biggest ten clones account for under 20% of the sample. The sequenced sample was blood. The receptors come from an older woman in good health.

This clonotype was counted only a few times. This chain links TRBV12-3 or TRBV12-4 with TRBJ2-3; 10 bases align to TRBD2. After removal of 7 bases from V and 2 bases from J, the junction contained 12 bases not matched to a gene. CDR3 length: 17 residues. The CDR3 region has the DNA TGTGCCAGCACATCTGCCCCGACTAGCGGGCCCACAGATACGCAGTATTTT. The encoded protein is CASTSAPTSGPTDTQYF.

This clonotype has more than one count but fewer than ten. The chain joins TRBV7-9 to TRBJ2-5; the D is unclear. The CDR3 runs 14 residues. Germline V gene lookup returns CDR1 SEHNR and CDR2 FQNEAQ (reference sequence). V gave up 5 bases and J gave up 4 bases, with 14 bases separating them. CDR3 coding DNA: TGTGCCAGCAGCCCTACCCCCCCCGGAGAGACCCAGTACTTC. Its translation: CASSPTPPGETQYF.